This T cell receptor beta chain appears in the sequencing data of a study of shared clonotypes between healthy human individuals. Whole-study findings and limits: The small donor group covered limited genetic and exposure diversity. Estimated clonotype richness was generally higher in naive than memory subsets.

Produced via immunoSEQ multiplex PCR; TCRdb's table is partial and in-frame only. There are around 1.9 million clones in the sample; 80% to 95% occur only once, and 1.5% to 2% lies in the top ten. The V end was cut by 5 bases, the J end by 0 bases, with 10 bases between. Germline V gene data show CDR1 as SEHNR and CDR2 as FQNEAQ (reference sequence). This CDR3 has 14 residues. Naive CD8 cells were CD45RO-negative, positively selected for CCR7, excluding terminally differentiated effector memory CD45RA+ cells. Points on this clone: Antigen specificity is unknown. In the same sample, other DNA sequences code for this CDR3.

The receptor was derived from a young man in good health. Some clones in this sample may be carry-over from other donors' samples. Sequenced sample: naive CD8+ T cells from PBMCs. The V gene is TRBV7-9, the J gene TRBJ1-2, with D perhaps TRBD1 (6 bases). CDR3 nucleotides: TGTGCCAGCAGCCTCCAGGGGACTAACTATGGCTACACCTTC. Its translation is CASSLQGTNYGYTF.